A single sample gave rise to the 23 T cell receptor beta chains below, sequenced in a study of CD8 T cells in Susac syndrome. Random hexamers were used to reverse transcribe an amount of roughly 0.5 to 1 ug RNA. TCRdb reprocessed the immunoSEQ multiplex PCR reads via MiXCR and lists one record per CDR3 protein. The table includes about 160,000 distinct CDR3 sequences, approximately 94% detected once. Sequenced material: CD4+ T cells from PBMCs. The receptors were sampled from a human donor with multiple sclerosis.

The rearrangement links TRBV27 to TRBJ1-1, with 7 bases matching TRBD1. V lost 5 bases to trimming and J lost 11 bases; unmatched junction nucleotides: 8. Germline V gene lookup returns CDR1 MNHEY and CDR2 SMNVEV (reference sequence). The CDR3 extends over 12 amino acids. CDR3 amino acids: CASSPRQGRAFF. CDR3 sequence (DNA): TGTGCCAGCAGTCCAAGACAGGGACGGGCTTTCTTT.

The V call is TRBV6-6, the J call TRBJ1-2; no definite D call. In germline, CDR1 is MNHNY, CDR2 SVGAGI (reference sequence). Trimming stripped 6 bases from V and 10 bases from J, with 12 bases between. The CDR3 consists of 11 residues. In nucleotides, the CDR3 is TGTGCCAGCAGGAATTCCGGCGACTACACCTTC. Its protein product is CASRNSGDYTF.

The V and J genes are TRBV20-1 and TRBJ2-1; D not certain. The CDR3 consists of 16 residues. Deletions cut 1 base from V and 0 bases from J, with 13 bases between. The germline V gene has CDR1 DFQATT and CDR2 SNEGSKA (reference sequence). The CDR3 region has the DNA TGCAGTGCTAGAGCTCCTAGATCCAGCTCCTACAATGAGCAGTTCTTC. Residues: CSARAPRSSSYNEQFF.

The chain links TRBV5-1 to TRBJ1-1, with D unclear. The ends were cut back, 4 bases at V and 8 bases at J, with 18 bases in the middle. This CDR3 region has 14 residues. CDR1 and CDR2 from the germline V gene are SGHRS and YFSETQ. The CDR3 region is CASSPDRVSVEAFF. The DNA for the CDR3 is TGCGCCAGCAGCCCCGATAGGGTTTCAGTAGAAGCTTTCTTT. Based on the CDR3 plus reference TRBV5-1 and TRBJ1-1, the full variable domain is KAGVTQTPRYLIKTRGQQVTLSCSPISGHRSVSWYQQTPGQGLQFLFEYFSETQRNKGNFPGRFSGRQFSNSRSEMNVSTLELGDSALYLCASSPDRVSVEAFFGQGTRLTVV.

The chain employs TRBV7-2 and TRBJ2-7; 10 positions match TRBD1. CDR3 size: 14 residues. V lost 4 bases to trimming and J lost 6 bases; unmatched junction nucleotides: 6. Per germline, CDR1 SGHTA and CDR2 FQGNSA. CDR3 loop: CASSSWDRGSEQYF. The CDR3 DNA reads TGTGCCAGCAGCTCCTGGGACAGGGGATCCGAGCAGTACTTC. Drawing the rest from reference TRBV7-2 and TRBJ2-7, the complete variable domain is GAGVSQSPSNKVTEKGKDVELRCDPISGHTALYWYRQSLGQGLEFLIYFQGNSAPDKSGLPSDRFSAERTGGSVSTLTIQRTQQEDSAVYLCASSSWDRGSEQYFGPGTRLTVT.

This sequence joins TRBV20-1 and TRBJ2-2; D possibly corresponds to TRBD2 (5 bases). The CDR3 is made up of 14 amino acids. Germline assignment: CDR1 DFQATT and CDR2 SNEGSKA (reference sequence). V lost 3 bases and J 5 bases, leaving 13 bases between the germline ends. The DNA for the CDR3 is TGCAGTGCTAGGAGTACGAGGGATACCGGGGAGCTGTTTTTT. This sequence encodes CSARSTRDTGELFF.

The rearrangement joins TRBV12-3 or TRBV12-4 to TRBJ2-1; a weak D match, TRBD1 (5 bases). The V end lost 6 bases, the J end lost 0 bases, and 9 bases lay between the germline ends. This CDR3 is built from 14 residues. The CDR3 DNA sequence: TGTGCCAGCAGAGACAGTTACTCCTACAATGAGCAGTTCTTC. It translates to CASRDSYSYNEQFF.

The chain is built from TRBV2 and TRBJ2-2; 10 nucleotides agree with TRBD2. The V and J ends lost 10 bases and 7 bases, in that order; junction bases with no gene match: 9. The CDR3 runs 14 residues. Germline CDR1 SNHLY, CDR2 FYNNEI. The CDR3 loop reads CATKREGTGGELFF. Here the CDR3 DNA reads TGTGCCACGAAGCGGGAGGGCACTGGCGGGGAGCTGTTTTTT.

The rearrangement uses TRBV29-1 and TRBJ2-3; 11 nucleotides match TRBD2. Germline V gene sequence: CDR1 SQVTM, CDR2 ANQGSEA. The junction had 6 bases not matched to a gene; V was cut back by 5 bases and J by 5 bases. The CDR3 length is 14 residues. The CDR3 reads CSVTRLAGKDTQYF. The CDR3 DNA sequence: TGCAGCGTTACAAGACTAGCGGGAAAAGATACGCAGTATTTT.

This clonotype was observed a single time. CDR3 nucleotides: TGTGCCTGGAGGCCACCTCCGGGACAGGGGGTGGGCGAGCAGTTCTTC. Translated, it gives CAWRPPPGQGVGEQFF. This chain connects TRBV30 to TRBJ2-1; 11 nucleotides agree with TRBD1. Unmatched junction bases numbered 14, after V lost 3 bases and J lost 10 bases. Germline CDR1 is GTSNPN and CDR2 is SVGIG (reference sequence). CDR3 length equals 16 residues. Using reference TRBV30 and TRBJ2-1 for the parts outside the CDR3, the full variable domain is SQTIHQWPATLVQPVGSPLSLECTVEGTSNPNLYWYRQAAGRGLQLLFYSVGIGQISSEVPQNLSASRPQDRQFILSSKKLLLSDSGFYLCAWRPPPGQGVGEQFFGPGTRLTVL.

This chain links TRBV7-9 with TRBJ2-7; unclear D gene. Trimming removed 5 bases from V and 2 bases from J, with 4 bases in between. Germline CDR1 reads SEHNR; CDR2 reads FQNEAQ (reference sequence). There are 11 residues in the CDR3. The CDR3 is CASSAPYEQYF. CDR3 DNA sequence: TGTGCCAGCAGCGCCCCCTACGAGCAGTACTTC.

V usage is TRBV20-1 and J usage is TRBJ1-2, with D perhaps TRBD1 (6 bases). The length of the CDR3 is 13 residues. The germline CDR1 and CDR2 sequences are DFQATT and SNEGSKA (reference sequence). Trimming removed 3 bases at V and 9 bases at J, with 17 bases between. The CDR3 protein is CSASRDGGWSYTF. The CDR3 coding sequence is TGCAGTGCTAGTCGGGATGGGGGCTGGAGCTACACCTTC.

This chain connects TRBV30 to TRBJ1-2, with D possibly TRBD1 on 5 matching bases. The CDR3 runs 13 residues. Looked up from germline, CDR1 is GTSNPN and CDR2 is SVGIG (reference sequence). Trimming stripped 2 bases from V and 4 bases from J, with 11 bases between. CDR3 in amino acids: CAWSITGGYGYTF. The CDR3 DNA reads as TGTGCCTGGAGTATAACAGGCGGCTATGGCTACACCTTC.

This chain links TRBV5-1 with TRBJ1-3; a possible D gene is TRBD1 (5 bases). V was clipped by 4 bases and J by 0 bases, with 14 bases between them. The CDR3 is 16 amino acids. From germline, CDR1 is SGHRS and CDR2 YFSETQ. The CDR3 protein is CASSAGPPDSGNTIYF. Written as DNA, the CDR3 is TGCGCCAGCAGCGCGGGACCGCCAGACTCTGGAAACACCATATATTTT.

The CDR3: CSASGSADTQYF. Here the CDR3 DNA reads TGCAGTGCTAGCGGGAGTGCAGATACGCAGTATTTT. The V and J genes are TRBV20-1 and TRBJ2-3; a possible D gene is TRBD2 (6 bases). The CDR3 is made up of 12 amino acids. The germline V gene has CDR1 DFQATT and CDR2 SNEGSKA (reference sequence). With 3 bases removed from V and 4 bases from J, the gap between germline ends came to 8 bases.

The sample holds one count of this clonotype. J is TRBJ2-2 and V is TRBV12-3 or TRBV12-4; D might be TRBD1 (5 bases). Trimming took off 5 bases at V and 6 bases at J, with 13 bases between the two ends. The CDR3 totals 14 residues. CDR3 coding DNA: TGTGCCAGCAGTCCCCAGGGAATGGCCGGGGAGCTGTTTTTT. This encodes CASSPQGMAGELFF.

The CDR3 nucleotides are TGTGCCAGCAGTCGCCCAGATACGCAGTATTTT. It codes for CASSRPDTQYF. This chain uses TRBV28 with TRBJ2-3; D gene unclear. CDR1 is MDHEN and CDR2 is SYDVKM in the germline V gene. Trimming stripped 5 bases from V and 4 bases from J, with 4 bases between. The CDR3 spans 11 residues.

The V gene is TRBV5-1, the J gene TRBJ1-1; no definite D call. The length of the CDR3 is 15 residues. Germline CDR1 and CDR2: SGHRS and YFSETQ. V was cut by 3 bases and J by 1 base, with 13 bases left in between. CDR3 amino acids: CASSWNGVGNTEAFF. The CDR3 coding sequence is TGCGCCAGCAGCTGGAACGGCGTTGGGAACACTGAAGCTTTCTTT.

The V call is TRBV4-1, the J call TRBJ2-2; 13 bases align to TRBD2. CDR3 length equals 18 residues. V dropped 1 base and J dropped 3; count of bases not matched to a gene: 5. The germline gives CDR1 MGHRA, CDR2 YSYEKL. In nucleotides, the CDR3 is TGCGCCAGCAGCCAAGTGGGACTAGCGGGGTTTTACACCGGGGAGCTGTTTTTT. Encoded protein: CASSQVGLAGFYTGELFF.

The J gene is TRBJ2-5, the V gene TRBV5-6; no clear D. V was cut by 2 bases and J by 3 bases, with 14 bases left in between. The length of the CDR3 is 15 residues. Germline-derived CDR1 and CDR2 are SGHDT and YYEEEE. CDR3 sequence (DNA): TGTGCCAGCAGCTTACTTGGGTTATCCGAAGAGACCCAGTACTTC. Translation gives CASSLLGLSEETQYF.

The CDR3 nucleotides are TGTGCCAGCAGCCAAGCTTCCGGGTTGAACACTGAAGCTTTCTTT. This gives the protein CASSQASGLNTEAFF. The genes are TRBV4-2 and TRBJ1-1; D uncertain. The germline V gene has CDR1 LGHNA and CDR2 YNFKEQ. The V and J ends lost 1 base and 0 bases respectively, with 9 bases between them. The CDR3 spans 15 residues.

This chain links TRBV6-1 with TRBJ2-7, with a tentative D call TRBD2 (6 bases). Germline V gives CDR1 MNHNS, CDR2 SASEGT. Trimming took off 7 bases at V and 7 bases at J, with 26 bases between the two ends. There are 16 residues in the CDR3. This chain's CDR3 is CASKRGGSTGLMEQYF. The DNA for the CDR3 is TGTGCCAGCAAAAGGGGAGGCTCCACGGGGCTGATGGAGCAGTACTTC.

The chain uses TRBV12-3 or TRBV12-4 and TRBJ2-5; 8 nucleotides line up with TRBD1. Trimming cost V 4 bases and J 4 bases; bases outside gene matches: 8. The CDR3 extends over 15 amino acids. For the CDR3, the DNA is TGTGCCAGCAGTTCGGGACAGGCCGTGGGAGAGACCCAGTACTTC. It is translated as CASSSGQAVGETQYF.